The present T cell receptor beta chain was sequenced within a study of cytomegalovirus exposure and HLA in healthy donors. Overall study results and limits: Subsequent analysis showed first-cohort TCR clusters tending to co-occur in around 110 validation repertoires. It was 164 TCR beta chains that were listed as cytomegalovirus-associated. Most TCRs appeared rarely, but some public TCRs recurred in many donors. Diagnosis of cytomegalovirus status made by the classifier reportedly showed high specificity and sensitivity.

Measured with immunoSEQ multiplex PCR; TCRdb has only the in-frame clones, and not every one. The repertoire holds fewer than 250,000 clones, with about nine tenths as singletons. Notes on this clone: The target antigen is unknown.

From germline, CDR1 is MRHNA and CDR2 SNTAGT. The CDR3 runs 17 residues. Germline trimming cut 4 bases from V and 4 bases from J; bases unmatched to any gene: 9. The TCR comes from a woman aged 18-29 years in good health and CMV-seropositive. Sequencing was done on a sample of PBMCs. The J gene is TRBJ2-6, the V gene TRBV6-4; the match to TRBD1 covers 8 bases. This CDR3 reads CASSVGTGSPGANVLTF. Here the CDR3 DNA reads TGTGCCAGCAGTGTCGGGACAGGCTCTCCCGGGGCCAACGTCCTGACTTTC.